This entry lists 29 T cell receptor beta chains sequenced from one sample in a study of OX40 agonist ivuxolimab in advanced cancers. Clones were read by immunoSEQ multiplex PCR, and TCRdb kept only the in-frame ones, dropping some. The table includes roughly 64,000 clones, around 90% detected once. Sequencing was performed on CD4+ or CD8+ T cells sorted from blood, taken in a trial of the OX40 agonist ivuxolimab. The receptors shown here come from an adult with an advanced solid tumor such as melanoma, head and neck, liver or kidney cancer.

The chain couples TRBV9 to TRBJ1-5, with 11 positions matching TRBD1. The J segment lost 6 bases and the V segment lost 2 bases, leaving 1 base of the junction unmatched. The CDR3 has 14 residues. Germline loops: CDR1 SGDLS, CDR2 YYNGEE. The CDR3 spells CASSVGQGAQPQHF. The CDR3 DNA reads TGTGCCAGCAGCGTCGGACAGGGGGCTCAGCCCCAGCATTTT.

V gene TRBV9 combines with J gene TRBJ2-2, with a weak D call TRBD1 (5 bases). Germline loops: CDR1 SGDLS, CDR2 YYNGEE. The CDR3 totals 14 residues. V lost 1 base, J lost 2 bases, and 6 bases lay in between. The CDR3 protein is CASSVQGNTGELFF. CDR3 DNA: TGTGCCAGCAGCGTACAGGGCAACACCGGGGAGCTGTTTTTT.

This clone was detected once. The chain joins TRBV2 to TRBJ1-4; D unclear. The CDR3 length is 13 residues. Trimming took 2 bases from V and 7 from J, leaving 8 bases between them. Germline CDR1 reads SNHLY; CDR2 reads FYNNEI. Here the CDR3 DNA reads TGTGCCAGCAGTGAAAGAGCATTTGAAAAACTGTTTTTT. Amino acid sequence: CASSERAFEKLFF.

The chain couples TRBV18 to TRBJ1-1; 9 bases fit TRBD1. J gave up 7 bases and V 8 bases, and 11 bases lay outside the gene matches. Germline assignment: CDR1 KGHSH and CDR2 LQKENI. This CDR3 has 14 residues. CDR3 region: CASTFKGQGSEAFF. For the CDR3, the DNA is TGTGCCAGCACCTTTAAAGGACAGGGGAGTGAAGCTTTCTTT.

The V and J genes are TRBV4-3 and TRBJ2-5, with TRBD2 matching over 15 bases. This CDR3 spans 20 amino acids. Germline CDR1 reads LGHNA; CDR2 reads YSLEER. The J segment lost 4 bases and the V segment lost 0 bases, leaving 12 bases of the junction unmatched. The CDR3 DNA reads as TGCGCCAGCAGCCAAGAAGTGGAAGCCCCGGGACTAGCGGGAGGAGAGACCCAGTACTTC. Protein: CASSQEVEAPGLAGGETQYF.

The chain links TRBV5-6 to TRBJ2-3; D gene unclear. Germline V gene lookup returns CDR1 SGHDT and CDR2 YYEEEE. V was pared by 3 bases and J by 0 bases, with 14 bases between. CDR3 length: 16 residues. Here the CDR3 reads CASSWLGTQSTDTQYF. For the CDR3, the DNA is TGTGCCAGCAGCTGGCTCGGAACACAAAGCACAGATACGCAGTATTTT.

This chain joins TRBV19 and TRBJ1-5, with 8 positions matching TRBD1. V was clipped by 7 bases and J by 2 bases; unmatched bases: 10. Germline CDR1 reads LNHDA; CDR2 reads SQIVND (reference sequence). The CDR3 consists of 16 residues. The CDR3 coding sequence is TGTGCCAGTACCTTTTTGGAGACAGGGGGCAATCAGCCCCAGCATTTT. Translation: CASTFLETGGNQPQHF.

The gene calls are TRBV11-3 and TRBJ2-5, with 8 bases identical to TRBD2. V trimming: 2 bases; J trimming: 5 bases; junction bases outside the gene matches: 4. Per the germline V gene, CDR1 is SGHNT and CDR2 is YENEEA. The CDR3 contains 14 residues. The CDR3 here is CASSLSKREETQYF. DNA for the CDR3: TGTGCCAGCAGCTTAAGTAAGCGGGAGGAGACCCAGTACTTC.

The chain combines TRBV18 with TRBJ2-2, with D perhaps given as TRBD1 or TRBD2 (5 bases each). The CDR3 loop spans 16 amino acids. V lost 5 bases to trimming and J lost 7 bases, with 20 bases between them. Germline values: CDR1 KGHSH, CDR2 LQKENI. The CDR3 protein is CASSVRDGSNGGELFF. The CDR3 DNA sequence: TGTGCCAGCTCAGTCCGGGACGGGTCCAACGGCGGGGAGCTGTTTTTT.

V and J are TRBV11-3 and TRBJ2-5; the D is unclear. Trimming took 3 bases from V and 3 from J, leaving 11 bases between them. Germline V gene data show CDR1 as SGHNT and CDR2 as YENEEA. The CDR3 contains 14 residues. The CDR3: CASSLNRHEETQYF. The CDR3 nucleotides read TGTGCCAGCAGCTTGAACAGACATGAAGAGACCCAGTACTTC.

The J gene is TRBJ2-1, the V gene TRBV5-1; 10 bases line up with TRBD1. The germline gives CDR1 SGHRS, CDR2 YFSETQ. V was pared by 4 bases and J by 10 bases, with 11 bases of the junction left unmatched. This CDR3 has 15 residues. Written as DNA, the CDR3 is TGCGCCAGCAGCAAGGGACAGGGGAACCAGCGGGAGCAGTTCTTC. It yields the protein CASSKGQGNQREQFF. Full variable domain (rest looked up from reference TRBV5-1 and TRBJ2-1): KAGVTQTPRYLIKTRGQQVTLSCSPISGHRSVSWYQQTPGQGLQFLFEYFSETQRNKGNFPGRFSGRQFSNSRSEMNVSTLELGDSALYLCASSKGQGNQREQFFGPGTRLTVL.

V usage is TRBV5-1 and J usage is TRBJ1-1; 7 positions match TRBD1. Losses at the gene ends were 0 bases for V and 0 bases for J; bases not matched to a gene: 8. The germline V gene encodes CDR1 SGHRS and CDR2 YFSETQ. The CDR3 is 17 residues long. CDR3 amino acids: CASSLATQTGMNTEAFF. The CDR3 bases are TGCGCCAGCAGCTTGGCGACGCAGACAGGGATGAACACTGAAGCTTTCTTT.

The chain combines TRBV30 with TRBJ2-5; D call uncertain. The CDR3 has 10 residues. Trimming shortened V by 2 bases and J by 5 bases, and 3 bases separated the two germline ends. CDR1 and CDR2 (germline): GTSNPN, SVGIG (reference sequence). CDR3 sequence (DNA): TGTGCCTGGAGTACCGAGACCCAGTACTTC. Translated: CAWSTETQYF.

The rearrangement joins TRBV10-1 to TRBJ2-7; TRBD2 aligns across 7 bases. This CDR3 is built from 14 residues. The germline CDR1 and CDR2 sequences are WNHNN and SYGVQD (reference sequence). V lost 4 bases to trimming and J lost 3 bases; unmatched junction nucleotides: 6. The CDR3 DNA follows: TGCGCCAGCAGTGGTGGCGGGAGCAGCTACGAGCAGTACTTC. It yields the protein CASSGGGSSYEQYF.

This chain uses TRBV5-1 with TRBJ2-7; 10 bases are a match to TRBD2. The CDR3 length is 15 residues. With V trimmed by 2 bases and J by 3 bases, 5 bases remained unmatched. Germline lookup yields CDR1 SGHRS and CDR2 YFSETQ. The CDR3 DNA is TGCGCCAGCAGCTTTCTAGCGGGAGTGAGCTACGAGCAGTACTTC. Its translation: CASSFLAGVSYEQYF. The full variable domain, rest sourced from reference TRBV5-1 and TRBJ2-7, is KAGVTQTPRYLIKTRGQQVTLSCSPISGHRSVSWYQQTPGQGLQFLFEYFSETQRNKGNFPGRFSGRQFSNSRSEMNVSTLELGDSALYLCASSFLAGVSYEQYFGPGTRLTVT.

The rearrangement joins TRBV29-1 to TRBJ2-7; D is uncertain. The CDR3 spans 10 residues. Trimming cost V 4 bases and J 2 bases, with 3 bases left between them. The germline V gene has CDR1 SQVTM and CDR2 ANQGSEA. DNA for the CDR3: TGCAGCGTTGGTACCTACGAGCAGTACTTC. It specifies CSVGTYEQYF.

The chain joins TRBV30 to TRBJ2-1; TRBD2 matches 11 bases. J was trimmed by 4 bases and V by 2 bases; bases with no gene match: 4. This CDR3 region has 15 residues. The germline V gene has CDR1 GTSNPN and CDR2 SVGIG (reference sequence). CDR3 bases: TGTGCCTGGAGTCCCACTAGCGGGGGATACAATGAGCAGTTCTTC. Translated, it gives CAWSPTSGGYNEQFF.

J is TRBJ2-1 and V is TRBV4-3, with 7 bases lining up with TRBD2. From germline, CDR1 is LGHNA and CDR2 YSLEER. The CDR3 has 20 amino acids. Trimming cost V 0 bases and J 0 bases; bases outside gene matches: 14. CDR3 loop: CASSQEVSSGFYNSYNEQFF. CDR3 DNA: TGCGCCAGCAGCCAAGAAGTTTCTAGCGGATTCTACAACTCCTACAATGAGCAGTTCTTC.

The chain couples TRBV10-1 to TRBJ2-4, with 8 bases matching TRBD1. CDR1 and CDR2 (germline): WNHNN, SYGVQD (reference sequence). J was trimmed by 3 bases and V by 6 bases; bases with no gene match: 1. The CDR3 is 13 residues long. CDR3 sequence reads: CASSGTGKNIQYF. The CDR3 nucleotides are TGCGCCAGCAGCGGGACAGGCAAAAACATTCAGTACTTC.

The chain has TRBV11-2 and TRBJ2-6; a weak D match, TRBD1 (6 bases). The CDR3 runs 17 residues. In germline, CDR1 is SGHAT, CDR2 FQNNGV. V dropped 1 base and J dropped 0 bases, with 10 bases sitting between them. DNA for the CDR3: TGTGCCAGCAGCTTAGGCAGGGGAAACTCTGGGGCCAACGTCCTGACTTTC. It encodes CASSLGRGNSGANVLTF.

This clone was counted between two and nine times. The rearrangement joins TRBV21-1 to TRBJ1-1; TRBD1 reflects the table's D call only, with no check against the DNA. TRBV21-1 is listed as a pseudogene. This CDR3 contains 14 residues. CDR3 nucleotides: TGTGCCAGCAGCACTACCCGGGACAGGGGGCGGGCTTTCTTT. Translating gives CASSTTRDRGRAFF.

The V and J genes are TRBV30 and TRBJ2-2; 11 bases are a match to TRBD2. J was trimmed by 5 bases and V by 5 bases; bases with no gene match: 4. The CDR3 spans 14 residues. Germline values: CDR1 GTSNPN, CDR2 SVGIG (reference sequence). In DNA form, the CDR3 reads TGTGCCTGGGGAGGACTAGCGGGTACCGGGGAGCTGTTTTTT. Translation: CAWGGLAGTGELFF.

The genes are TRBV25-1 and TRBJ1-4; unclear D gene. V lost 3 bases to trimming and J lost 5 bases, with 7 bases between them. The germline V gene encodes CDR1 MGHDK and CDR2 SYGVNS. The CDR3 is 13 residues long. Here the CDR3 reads CASSDSYNEKLFF. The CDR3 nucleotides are TGTGCCAGCAGTGACAGCTACAATGAAAAACTGTTTTTT.

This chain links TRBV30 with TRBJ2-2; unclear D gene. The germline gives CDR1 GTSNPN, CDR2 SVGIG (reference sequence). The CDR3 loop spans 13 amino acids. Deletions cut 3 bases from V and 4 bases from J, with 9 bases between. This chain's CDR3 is CAWRSKGTGELFF. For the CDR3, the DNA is TGTGCCTGGAGATCGAAGGGCACCGGGGAGCTGTTTTTT.

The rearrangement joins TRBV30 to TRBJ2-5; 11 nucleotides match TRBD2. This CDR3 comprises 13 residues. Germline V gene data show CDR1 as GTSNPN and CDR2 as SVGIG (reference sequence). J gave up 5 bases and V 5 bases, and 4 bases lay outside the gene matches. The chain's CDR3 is CAWGLAGGETQYF. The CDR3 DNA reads TGTGCCTGGGGTCTAGCGGGAGGCGAGACCCAGTACTTC.

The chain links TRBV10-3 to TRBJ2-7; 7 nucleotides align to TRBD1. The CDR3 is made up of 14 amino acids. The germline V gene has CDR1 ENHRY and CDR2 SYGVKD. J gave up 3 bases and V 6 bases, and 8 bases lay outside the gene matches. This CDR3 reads CAIRETGDLYEQYF. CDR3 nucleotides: TGTGCCATCAGAGAAACAGGGGACCTCTACGAGCAGTACTTC.

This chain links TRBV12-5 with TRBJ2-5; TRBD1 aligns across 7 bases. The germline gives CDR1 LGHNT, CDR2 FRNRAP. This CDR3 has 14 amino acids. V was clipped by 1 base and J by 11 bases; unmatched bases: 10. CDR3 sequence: CASGLAFDQGEQYF. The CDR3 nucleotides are TGTGCTAGTGGTTTGGCTTTTGATCAGGGGGAGCAGTACTTC.

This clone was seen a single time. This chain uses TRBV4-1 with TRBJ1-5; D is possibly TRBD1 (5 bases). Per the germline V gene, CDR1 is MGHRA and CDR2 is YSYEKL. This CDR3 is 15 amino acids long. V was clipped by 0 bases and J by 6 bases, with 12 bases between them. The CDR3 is CASSQDGSGSQPQHF. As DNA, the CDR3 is TGCGCCAGCAGCCAAGATGGGTCAGGGAGTCAGCCCCAGCATTTT.

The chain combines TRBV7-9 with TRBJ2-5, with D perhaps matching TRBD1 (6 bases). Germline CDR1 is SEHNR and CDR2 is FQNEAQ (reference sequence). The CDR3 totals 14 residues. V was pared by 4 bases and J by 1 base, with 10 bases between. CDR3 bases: TGTGCCAGCAGCTCTGGGGGCAGCCAAGAGACCCAGTACTTC. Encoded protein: CASSSGGSQETQYF.